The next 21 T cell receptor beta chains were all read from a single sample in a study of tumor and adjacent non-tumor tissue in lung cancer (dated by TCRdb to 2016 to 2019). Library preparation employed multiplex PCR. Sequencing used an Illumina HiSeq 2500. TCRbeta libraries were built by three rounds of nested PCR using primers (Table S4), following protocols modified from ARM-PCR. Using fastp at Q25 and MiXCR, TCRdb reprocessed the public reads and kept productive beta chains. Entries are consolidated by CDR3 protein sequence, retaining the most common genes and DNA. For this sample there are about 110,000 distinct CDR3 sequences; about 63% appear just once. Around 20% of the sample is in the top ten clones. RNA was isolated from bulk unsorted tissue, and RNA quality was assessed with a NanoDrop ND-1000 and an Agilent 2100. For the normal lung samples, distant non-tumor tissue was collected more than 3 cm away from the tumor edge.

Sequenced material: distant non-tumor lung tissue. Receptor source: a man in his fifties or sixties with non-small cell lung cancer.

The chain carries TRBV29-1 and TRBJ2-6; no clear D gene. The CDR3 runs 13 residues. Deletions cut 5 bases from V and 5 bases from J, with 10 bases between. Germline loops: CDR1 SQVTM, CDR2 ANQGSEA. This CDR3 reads CSVRHARANVLTF. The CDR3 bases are TGCAGCGTTCGACATGCTAGGGCCAACGTCCTGACTTTC.

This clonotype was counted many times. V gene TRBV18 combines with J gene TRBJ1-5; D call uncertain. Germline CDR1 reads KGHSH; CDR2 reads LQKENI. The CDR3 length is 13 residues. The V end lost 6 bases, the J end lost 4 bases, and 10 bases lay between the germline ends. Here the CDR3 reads CASSEGVNQPQHF. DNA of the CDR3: TGTGCCAGCTCCGAAGGTGTAAATCAGCCCCAGCATTTT.

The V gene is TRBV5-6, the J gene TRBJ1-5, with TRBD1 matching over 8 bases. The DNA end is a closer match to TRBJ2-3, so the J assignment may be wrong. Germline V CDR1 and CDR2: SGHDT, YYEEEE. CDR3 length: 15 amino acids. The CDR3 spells CASNFGTGLSQPQYF. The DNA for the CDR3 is TGTGCCAGCAACTTTGGGACAGGATTGAGTCAGCCCCAGTATTTT.

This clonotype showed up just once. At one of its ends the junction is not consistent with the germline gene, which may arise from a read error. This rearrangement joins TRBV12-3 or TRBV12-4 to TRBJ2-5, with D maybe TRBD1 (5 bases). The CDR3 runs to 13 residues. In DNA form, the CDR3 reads TGTGCCAGCGGTTCGGGCAGGGTCGAGACCCAGTGCTTC. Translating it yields CASGSGRVETQCF.

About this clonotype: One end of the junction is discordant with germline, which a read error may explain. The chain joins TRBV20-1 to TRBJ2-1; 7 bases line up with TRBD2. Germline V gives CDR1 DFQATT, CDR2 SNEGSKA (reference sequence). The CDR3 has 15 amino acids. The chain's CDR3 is CSAARDYNSYNEQLF. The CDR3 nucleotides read TGCAGTGCTGCCAGGGACTACAACTCCTACAATGAGCAGCTCTTC.

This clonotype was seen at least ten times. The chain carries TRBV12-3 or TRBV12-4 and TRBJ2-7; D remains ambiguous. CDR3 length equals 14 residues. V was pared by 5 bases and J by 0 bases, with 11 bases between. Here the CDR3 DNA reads TGTGCCAGCAGTACCGGATGGGGCTCCTACGAGCAGTACTTC. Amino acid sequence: CASSTGWGSYEQYF.

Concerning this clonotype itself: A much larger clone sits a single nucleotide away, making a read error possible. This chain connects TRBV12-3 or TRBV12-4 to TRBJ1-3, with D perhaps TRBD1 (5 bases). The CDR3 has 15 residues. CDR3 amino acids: CASRAHGAMGSTIYF. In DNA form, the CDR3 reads TGTGCCAGCAGGGCCCACGGGGCGATGGGAAGCACCATATATTTT.

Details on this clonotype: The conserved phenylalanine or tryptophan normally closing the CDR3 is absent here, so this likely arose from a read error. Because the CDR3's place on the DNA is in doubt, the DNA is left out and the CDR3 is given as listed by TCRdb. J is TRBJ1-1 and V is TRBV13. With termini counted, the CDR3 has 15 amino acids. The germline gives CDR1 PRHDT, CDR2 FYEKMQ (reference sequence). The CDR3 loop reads CASSSPGTLNTETFY.

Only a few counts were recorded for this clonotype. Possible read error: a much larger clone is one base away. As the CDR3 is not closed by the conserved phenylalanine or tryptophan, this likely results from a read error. Here the CDR3 DNA reads TGCAGCGTTGAAGGGGACAGGGGCTCCAATGAGCAGTTCTCC. Translation: CSVEGDRGSNEQFS. The chain employs TRBV29-1 and TRBJ2-1, with 10 bases lining up with TRBD1. V gave up 1 base and J gave up 6 bases; unmatched junction bases: 3. The germline V gene encodes CDR1 SQVTM and CDR2 ANQGSEA. This CDR3 is 14 amino acids long.

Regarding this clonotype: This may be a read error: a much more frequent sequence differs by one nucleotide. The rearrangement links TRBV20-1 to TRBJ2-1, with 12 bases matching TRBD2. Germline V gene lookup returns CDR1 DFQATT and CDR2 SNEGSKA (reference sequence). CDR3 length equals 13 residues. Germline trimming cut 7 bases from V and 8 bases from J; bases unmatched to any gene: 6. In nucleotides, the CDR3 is TGCAGTGGACTAGCGGGGGTGGTCCATGAGCAGTTCTTC. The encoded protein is CSGLAGVVHEQFF.

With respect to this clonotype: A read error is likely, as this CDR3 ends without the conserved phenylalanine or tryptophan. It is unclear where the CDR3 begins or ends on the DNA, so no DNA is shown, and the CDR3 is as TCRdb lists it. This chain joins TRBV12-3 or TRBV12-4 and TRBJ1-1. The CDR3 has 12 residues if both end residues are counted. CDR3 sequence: CASSKRNTEAIL.

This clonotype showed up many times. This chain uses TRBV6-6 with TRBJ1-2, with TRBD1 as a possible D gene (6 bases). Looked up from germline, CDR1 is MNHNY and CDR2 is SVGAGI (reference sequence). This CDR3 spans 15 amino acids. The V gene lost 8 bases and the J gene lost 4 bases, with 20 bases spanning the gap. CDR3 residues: CASFARPGQLYGYTF. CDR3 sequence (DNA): TGTGCCAGCTTTGCCCGCCCCGGACAGCTCTATGGCTACACCTTC.

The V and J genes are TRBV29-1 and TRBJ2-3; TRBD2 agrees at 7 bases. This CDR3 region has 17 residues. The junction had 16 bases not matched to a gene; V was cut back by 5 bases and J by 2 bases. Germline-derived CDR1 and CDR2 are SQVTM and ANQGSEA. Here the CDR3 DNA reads TGCAGCGTTTCCGGACTAGAGGGGAGAGCTAACACAGATACGCAGTATTTT. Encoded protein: CSVSGLEGRANTDTQYF.

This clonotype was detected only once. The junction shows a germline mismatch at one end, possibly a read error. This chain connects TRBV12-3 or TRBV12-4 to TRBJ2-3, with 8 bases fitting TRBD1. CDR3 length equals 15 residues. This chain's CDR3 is CVSSLGRGQRDTQYF. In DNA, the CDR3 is TGTGTCAGCAGTTTGGGCAGGGGGCAAAGAGATACGCAGTATTTT.

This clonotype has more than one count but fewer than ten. The CDR3 loop reads CASRGEKQGNTEAFF. The CDR3 region has the DNA TGTGCCAGCAGGGGCGAAAAACAGGGGAACACTGAAGCTTTCTTT. The chain employs TRBV7-9 and TRBJ1-1; a possible D gene is TRBD1 (6 bases). From germline, CDR1 is SEHNR and CDR2 FQNEAQ (reference sequence). Trimming stripped 6 bases from V and 1 base from J, with 15 bases between. The CDR3 length is 15 residues.

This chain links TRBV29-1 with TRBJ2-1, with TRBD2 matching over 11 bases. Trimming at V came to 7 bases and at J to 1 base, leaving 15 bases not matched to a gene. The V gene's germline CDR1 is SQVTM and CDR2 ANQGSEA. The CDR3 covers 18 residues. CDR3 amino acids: CSAQTVPRLAGSYNEQFF. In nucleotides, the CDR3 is TGCAGCGCACAGACAGTTCCGCGACTAGCGGGATCCTACAATGAGCAGTTCTTC.

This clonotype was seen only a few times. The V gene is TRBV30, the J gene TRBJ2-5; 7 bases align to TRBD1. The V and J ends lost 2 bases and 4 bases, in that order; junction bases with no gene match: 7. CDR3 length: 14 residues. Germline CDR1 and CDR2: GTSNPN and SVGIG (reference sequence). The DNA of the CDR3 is TGTGCCTGGAGTTTACAGGGGTCACGAGAGACCCAGTACTTC. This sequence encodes CAWSLQGSRETQYF.

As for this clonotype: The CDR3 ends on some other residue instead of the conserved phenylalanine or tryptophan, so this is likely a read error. The CDR3 coding sequence is TGTGCCAGCAGCGCCGGTGGGAGTTTCTACGAGCAGTACCTT. It yields the protein CASSAGGSFYEQYL. The chain has TRBV11-3 and TRBJ2-7; D possibly corresponds to TRBD2 (5 bases). CDR1 is SGHNT, CDR2 YENEEA, per germline. The V and J ends lost 5 bases and 3 bases respectively, with 14 bases between them. There are 14 residues in the CDR3.

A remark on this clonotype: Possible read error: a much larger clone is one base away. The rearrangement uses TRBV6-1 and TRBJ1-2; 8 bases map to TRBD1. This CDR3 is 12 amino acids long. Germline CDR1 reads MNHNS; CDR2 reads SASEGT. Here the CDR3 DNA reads TGTGTCAGTGGACAGGGCGCCTATGGCTACACCTTC. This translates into CVSGQGAYGYTF.

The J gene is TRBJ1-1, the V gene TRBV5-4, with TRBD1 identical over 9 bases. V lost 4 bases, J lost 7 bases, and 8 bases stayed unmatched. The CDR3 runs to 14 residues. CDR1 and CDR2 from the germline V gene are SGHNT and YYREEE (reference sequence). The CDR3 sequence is CASSDGTGHIEAFF. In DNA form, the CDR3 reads TGTGCCAGCAGCGACGGGACAGGGCATATTGAAGCTTTCTTT.

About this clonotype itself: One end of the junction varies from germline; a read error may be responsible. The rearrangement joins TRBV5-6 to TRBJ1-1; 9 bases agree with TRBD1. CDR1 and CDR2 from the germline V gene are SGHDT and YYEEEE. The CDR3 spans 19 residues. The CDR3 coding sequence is TGTGCCAGCAGCCCCTCCACGAGCACAGGGGGCGGTTGGAACACTGAAACTTTCTTT. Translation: CASSPSTSTGGGWNTETFF.